This T cell receptor beta chain was obtained from a study of vaccination and CD4 T cells after COVID-19. For the study at large: Each control was exposed to a CEFX pool, an HIV-1 Nef pool, or no peptide at all. Study results and limitations: Within the convalescent patients, a median around 90% of the SARS-CoV-2-reactive clones were ones that appeared only post-vaccination.

With the Oncomine TCR Beta short-read assay, DNA from cultured CD4+ T cells was sequenced. It was cultured CD4+ T cells from which genomic DNA was extracted. Each CDR3 protein is one row after TCRdb ran MiXCR on the PCR reads. The data show 20,000 to 25,000 distinct CDR3 sequences, approximately 33% seen once. Specified time point: late sampling 161 to 241 days after vaccination in a few convalescent patients. Treatment described: approximately 9-day PBMC culture with coronavirus spike peptide pools or control peptides (ViraFEST assay). ViraFEST used peptide pools to expand antigen-specific T cells and subsequently sequenced their TCRs. The length of the CDR3 is 15 residues. CDR1 is ENHRY and CDR2 is SYGVKD in the germline V gene. Trimming shortened V by 0 bases and J by 0 bases, and 9 bases separated the two germline ends. With regard to this clonotype: Its cognate antigen is unknown.

The sequencing here drew on CD4+ T cells from blood, cultured in vitro, taken about 7 months after SARS-CoV-2 vaccination. The rearrangement links TRBV10-3 to TRBJ2-7; TRBD2 is a possible D gene (6 bases). This TCR was sampled from a human donor who had recovered from COVID-19. Here the CDR3 reads CAISESGGNSYEQYF. In nucleotides, the CDR3 is TGTGCCATCAGTGAGTCTGGCGGGAACTCCTACGAGCAGTACTTC.